These T cell receptor beta chains were read from a single sample in a study of blood T cell repertoires in COVID-19. Sequencing used immunoSEQ multiplex PCR; TCRdb keeps in-frame clones, though not all of them. The sample yields approximately 300,000 clones, more than 80% seen once. Specimen: peripheral blood. Source of these receptors: a woman aged 40 to 50 with acute or convalescent COVID-19. Each CDR3 is given with its conserved first and last residue. A D gene is named only where the DNA matches it firmly. Some rows mark clone size as missing; the rest say once, few, many or name a class of expanded clone.

d_call	v_call	clone_size	j_call	cdr3_length	cdr3_aa	cdr3_nt
.	TRBV5-6	few	TRBJ1-5	15	CASSSAGRWNQPQHF	TGTGCCAGCAGCTCCGCCGGGAGGTGGAATCAGCCCCAGCATTTT
TRBD2	TRBV24-1	few	TRBJ2-2	16	CATSDPSRGDTGELFF	TGTGCCACCAGTGATCCGTCTCGGGGGGACACCGGGGAGCTGTTTTTT
.	TRBV2	.	TRBJ1-5	12	CASSRGNQPQHF	TGTGCCAGCAGTCGAGGTAATCAGCCCCAGCATTTT
.	TRBV6-5	.	TRBJ1-1	14	CASSQGLRNTEAFF	TGTGCCAGCTCTCAGGGGCTTAGGAACACTGAAGCTTTCTTT
TRBD1	TRBV5-1	.	TRBJ2-5	15	CASSWGQGDRETQYF	TGCGCCAGCAGCTGGGGACAGGGAGATAGAGAGACCCAGTACTTC
TRBD2	TRBV29-1	.	TRBJ2-1	19	CSVEDDRVGGGASYNEQFF	TGCAGCGTTGAAGATGACAGGGTTGGCGGGGGGGCCTCCTACAATGAGCAGTTCTTC
TRBD2	TRBV5-1	.	TRBJ2-5	16	CASSLTSAGVEETQYF	TGCGCCAGCAGCTTGACCTCAGCGGGAGTTGAAGAGACCCAGTACTTC
.	TRBV9	.	TRBJ2-1	16	CASSVADRPKYNEQFF	TGTGCCAGCAGCGTAGCCGACAGACCCAAATACAATGAGCAGTTCTTC
TRBD1	TRBV6-5	.	TRBJ1-1	14	CASSRDRGPTEAFF	TGTGCCAGCAGTCGGGACAGGGGGCCCACTGAAGCTTTCTTT
TRBD2	TRBV5-1	.	TRBJ2-5	14	CASSLAGGQETQYF	TGCGCCAGCTCTCTAGCGGGGGGGCAAGAGACCCAGTACTTC
TRBD2	TRBV24-1	.	TRBJ2-1	16	CATSDRTSGLYNEQFF	TGTGCCACCAGTGACAGGACTAGCGGCCTCTACAATGAGCAGTTCTTC
TRBD2	TRBV3-1/TRBV3-2	many	TRBJ2-3	15	CASRLTSGSTDTQYF	TGTGCCAGCAGGCTAACTAGCGGTAGCACAGATACGCAGTATTTT
.	TRBV25-1	.	TRBJ1-5	14	CASSGPHSNQPQHF	TGTGCCAGCAGTGGGCCTCATAGCAATCAGCCCCAGCATTTT
TRBD2	TRBV2	.	TRBJ2-5	14	CASVGGGPQETQYF	TGTGCCAGCGTCGGGGGGGGGCCCCAAGAGACCCAGTACTTC
.	TRBV12-5	few	TRBJ2-3	15	CASGLGQGGADTQYF	TGTGCTAGTGGTTTGGGACAGGGAGGCGCAGATACGCAGTATTTT
.	TRBV6-5	.	TRBJ1-6	12	CASGRINSPLHF	TGTGCCAGCGGTAGAATAAATTCACCCCTCCACTTT
.	TRBV7-9	.	TRBJ1-2	13	CASSFQREAGYTF	TGTGCCAGCAGCTTTCAGAGGGAGGCTGGCTACACCTTC
.	TRBV14	.	TRBJ1-1	13	CASSPWAGGLAFF	TGTGCCAGCAGCCCCTGGGCGGGGGGTCTAGCTTTCTTT
TRBD1	TRBV29-1	.	TRBJ1-2	14	CSVETTGGKYGYTF	TGCAGCGTTGAAACTACAGGGGGAAAGTATGGCTACACCTTC
.	TRBV30	.	TRBJ2-2	14	CAWSVGVFTGELFF	TGTGCCTGGAGTGTCGGGGTTTTCACCGGGGAGCTGTTTTTT
.	TRBV5-6	.	TRBJ1-1	16	CASSLAGRQLNTEAFF	TGTGCCAGCAGCTTGGCCGGTCGACAGTTGAACACTGAAGCTTTCTTT
TRBD1	TRBV6-5	.	TRBJ1-1	13	CASKRTGNTEAFF	TGTGCCAGCAAAAGGACAGGGAACACTGAAGCTTTCTTT
.	TRBV21-1	.	TRBJ1-2	16	CASSTQEEEQDYGYTF	TGTGCCAGCAGCACCCAAGAAGAAGAACAGGACTATGGCTACACCTTC
.	TRBV3-1/TRBV3-2	.	TRBJ1-2	14	CASSPTGAAGGYTF	TGTGCCAGCAGCCCTACCGGGGCCGCGGGGGGCTACACCTTC
.	TRBV6-6	few	TRBJ1-1	15	CASSYSIQSYTEAFF	TGTGCCAGCAGTTACTCGATACAGAGCTACACTGAAGCTTTCTTT
TRBD1	TRBV15	.	TRBJ1-1	16	CATSTGATGRGTEAFF	TGTGCCACCAGCACGGGAGCGACAGGGCGGGGCACTGAAGCTTTCTTT
TRBD1	TRBV19	.	TRBJ2-6	17	CASSRILTGDGANVLTF	TGTGCCAGTAGTAGGATCCTGACAGGGGACGGGGCCAACGTCCTGACTTTC
.	TRBV5-6	many	TRBJ1-1	12	CASSFGTLEAFF	TGTGCCAGCAGCTTCGGGACTTTGGAAGCTTTCTTT
.	TRBV5-6	.	TRBJ1-2	15	CASSSAPLTTEGYTF	TGTGCCAGCAGCTCTGCACCATTGACAACAGAAGGCTACACCTTC
TRBD1	TRBV10-1	.	TRBJ1-1	14	CASSVNRGNTEAFF	TGCGCCAGCAGTGTTAACAGGGGGAACACTGAAGCTTTCTTT
TRBD2	TRBV19	.	TRBJ2-5	15	CASSRGGLYQETQYF	TGTGCCAGTAGCCGCGGGGGACTGTACCAAGAGACCCAGTACTTC
.	TRBV9	.	TRBJ1-5	14	CASSVGTSNQPQHF	TGTGCCAGCAGCGTGGGGACAAGCAATCAGCCCCAGCATTTT
.	TRBV28	.	TRBJ1-2	14	CASSAITGVLGYTF	TGTGCCAGCAGTGCGATTACAGGCGTCTTGGGTTACACCTTC
.	TRBV27	.	TRBJ2-2	15	CASSFRQANTGELFF	TGTGCCAGCAGTTTCCGACAGGCGAACACCGGGGAGCTGTTTTTT
.	TRBV25-1	.	TRBJ1-4	16	CASTPSPGGDNEKLFF	TGTGCCAGCACCCCCTCCCCGGGGGGGGATAATGAAAAACTGTTTTTT
.	TRBV3-1/TRBV3-2	.	TRBJ2-1	12	CASSHRAIEQFF	TGTGCCAGCAGCCACAGGGCCATTGAGCAGTTCTTC
TRBD1	TRBV3-1/TRBV3-2	.	TRBJ1-4	14	CASSRGQAGQKLFF	TGTGCCAGCAGCCGCGGACAGGCCGGACAAAAACTGTTTTTT
TRBD1	TRBV5-4	.	TRBJ1-2	14	CASSPRGQGIYYTF	TGTGCCAGCAGCCCCAGGGGACAGGGAATATATTACACCTTC
.	TRBV19	.	TRBJ1-5	16	CASSIAGGYSNQPQHF	TGTGCCAGTAGTATTGCGGGAGGGTATAGCAATCAGCCCCAGCATTTT
.	TRBV12-5	.	TRBJ2-1	13	CASLIGGNNEQFF	TGTGCTAGCCTTATAGGGGGAAACAATGAGCAGTTCTTC
.	TRBV9	few	TRBJ1-1	13	CASSVVGDTEAFF	TGTGCCAGCAGCGTAGTGGGAGACACTGAAGCTTTCTTT
TRBD1	TRBV9	once	TRBJ2-2	16	CASSVGGQGATGELFF	TGTGCCAGCAGCGTAGGGGGACAGGGGGCAACCGGGGAGCTGTTTTTT
TRBD2	TRBV4-1	.	TRBJ2-2	15	CASSQGDYNTGELFF	TGCGCCAGCAGCCAAGGGGACTACAACACCGGGGAGCTGTTTTTT
.	TRBV10-3	once	TRBJ1-4	18	CAISENRVLGEWDEKLFF	TGTGCCATCAGTGAAAACAGGGTCTTGGGAGAGTGGGATGAAAAACTGTTTTTT